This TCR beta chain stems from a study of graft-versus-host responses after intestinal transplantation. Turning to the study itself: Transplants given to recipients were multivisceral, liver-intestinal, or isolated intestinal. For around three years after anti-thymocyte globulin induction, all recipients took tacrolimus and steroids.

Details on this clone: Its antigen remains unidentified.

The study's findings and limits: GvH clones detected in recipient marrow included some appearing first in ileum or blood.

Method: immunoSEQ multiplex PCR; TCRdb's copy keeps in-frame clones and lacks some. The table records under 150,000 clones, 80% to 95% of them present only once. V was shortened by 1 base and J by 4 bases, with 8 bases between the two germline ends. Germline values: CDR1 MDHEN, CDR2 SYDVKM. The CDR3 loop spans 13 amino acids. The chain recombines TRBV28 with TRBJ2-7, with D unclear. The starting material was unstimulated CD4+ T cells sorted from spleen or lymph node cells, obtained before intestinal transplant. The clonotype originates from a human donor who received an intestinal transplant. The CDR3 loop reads CASSLSTPYEQYF. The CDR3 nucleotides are TGTGCCAGCAGTTTATCTACACCTTACGAGCAGTACTTC. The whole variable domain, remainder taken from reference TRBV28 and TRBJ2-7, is DVKVTQSSRYLVKRTGEKVFLECVQDMDHENMFWYRQDPGLGLRLIYFSYDVKMKEKGDIPEGYSVSREKKERFSLILESASTNQTSMYLCASSLSTPYEQYFGPGTRLTVT.